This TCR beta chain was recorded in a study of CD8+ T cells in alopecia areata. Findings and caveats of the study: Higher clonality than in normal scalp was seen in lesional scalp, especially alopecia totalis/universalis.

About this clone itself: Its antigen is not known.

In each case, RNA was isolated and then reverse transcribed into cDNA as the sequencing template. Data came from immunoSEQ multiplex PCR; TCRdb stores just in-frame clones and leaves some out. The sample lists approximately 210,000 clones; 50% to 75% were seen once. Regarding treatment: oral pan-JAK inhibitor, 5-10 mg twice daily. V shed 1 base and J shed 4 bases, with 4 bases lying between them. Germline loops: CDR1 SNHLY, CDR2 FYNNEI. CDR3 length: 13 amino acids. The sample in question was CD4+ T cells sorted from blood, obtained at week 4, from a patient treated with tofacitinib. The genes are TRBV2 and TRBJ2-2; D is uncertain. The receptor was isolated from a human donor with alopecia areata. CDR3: CASSEGPTGELFF. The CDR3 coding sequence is TGTGCCAGCAGTGAAGGACCCACCGGGGAGCTGTTTTTT. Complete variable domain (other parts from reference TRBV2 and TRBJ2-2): EPEVTQTPSHQVTQMGQEVILRCVPISNHLYFYWYRQILGQKVEFLVSFYNNEISEKSEIFDDQFSVERPDGSNFTLKIRSTKLEDSAMYFCASSEGPTGELFFGEGSRLTVL.